The clone carrying this T cell receptor (beta chain) is termed medium-sized. The antigen is unknown. This record comes from a study of CXCR4 blockade with PD-1 therapy in pancreatic cancer. Broader study findings: Tumor clonality averaged approximately 0.15 versus 0.048 in healthy blood, not predicting survival. Sequencing covered TCRbeta chains only, not alpha chains.

Germline V gene data show CDR1 as MNHNS and CDR2 as SASEGT. V was clipped by 1 base and J by 3 bases; unmatched bases: 2. The CDR3 loop spans 14 amino acids. Profiling relied on immunoSEQ multiplex PCR, and the TCRdb table lists in-frame clones only, not all of them. The profile covers about 2,400 clones, with around 38% appearing a single time and 15% taken by the ten largest. The rearrangement uses TRBV6-1 and TRBJ1-1, with 7 bases identical to TRBD1. This receptor was obtained from a human donor with pancreatic ductal adenocarcinoma. Sequencing input: tumor tissue. The CDR3 loop is CASSEDRGDTEAFF. CDR3 DNA sequence: TGTGCCAGCAGTGAAGACAGGGGAGACACTGAAGCTTTCTTT.